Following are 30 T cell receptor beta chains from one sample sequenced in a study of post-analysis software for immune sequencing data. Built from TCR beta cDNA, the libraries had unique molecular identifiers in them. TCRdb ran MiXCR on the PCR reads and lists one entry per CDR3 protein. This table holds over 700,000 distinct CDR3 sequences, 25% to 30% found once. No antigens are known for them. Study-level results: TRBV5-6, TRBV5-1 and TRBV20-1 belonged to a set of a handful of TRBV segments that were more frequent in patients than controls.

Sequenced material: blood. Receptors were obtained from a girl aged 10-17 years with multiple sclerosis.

The CDR3 spells CSASWDSRNTEAFF. The DNA for the CDR3 is TGCAGTGCTAGTTGGGACAGCCGGAACACTGAAGCTTTCTTT. The V and J genes are TRBV20-1 and TRBJ1-1, with 7 bases lining up with TRBD1. J gave up 1 base and V 3 bases, and 5 bases lay outside the gene matches. Germline V gene sequence: CDR1 DFQATT, CDR2 SNEGSKA (reference sequence). This CDR3 region has 14 residues.

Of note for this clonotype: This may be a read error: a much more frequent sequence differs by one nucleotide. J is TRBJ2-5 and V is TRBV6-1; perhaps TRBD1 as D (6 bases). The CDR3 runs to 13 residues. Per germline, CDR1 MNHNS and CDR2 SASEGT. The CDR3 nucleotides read TGTGCCACTTCGGACAGTCGACAAGAGGCCCAGTACTTC. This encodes CATSDSRQEAQYF.

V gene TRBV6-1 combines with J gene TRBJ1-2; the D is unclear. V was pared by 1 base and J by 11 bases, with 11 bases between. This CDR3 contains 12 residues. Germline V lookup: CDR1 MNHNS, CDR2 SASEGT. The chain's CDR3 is CASSEVQQRYTF. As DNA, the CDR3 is TGTGCCAGCAGTGAAGTTCAACAGCGGTACACCTTC.

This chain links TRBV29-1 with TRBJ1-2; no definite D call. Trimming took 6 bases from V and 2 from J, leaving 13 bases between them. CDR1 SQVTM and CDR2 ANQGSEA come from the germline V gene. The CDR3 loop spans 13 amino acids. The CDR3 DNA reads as TGCAGCGTCCTCCTGGGCAGCAACTATGGCTACACCTTC. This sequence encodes CSVLLGSNYGYTF.

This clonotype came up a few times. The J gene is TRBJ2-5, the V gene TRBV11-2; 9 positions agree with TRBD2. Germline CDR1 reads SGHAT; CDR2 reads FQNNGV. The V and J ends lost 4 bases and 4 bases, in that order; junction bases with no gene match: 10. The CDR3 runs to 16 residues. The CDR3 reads CASSSPAGGHIETQYF. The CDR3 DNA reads TGTGCCAGCAGCTCTCCCGCGGGGGGGCACATAGAGACCCAGTACTTC.

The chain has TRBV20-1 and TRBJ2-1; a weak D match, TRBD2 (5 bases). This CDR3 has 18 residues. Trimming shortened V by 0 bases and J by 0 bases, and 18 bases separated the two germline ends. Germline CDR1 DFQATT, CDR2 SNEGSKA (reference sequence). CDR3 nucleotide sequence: TGCAGTGCTAGAGATCTCGTAGGACTCATGAACTCCTACAATGAGCAGTTCTTC. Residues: CSARDLVGLMNSYNEQFF.

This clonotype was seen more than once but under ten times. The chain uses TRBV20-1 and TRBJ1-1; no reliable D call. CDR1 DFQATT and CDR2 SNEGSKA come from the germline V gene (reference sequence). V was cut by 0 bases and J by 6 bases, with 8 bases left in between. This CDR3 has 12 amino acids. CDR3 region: CSAREGWPEAFF. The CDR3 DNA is TGCAGTGCTAGAGAAGGCTGGCCTGAAGCTTTCTTT.

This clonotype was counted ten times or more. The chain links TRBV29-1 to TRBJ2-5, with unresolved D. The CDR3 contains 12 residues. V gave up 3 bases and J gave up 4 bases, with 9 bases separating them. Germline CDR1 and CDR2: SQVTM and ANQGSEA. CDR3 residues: CSVEGSAETQYF. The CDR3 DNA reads TGCAGCGTTGAGGGGTCGGCAGAGACCCAGTACTTC.

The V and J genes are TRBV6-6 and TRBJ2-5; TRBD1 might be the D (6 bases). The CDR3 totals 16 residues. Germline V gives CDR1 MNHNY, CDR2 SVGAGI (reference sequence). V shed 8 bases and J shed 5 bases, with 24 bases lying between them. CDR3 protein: CASETGIGQPMETQYF. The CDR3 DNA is TGTGCCAGCGAAACAGGCATAGGACAGCCGATGGAGACCCAGTACTTC.

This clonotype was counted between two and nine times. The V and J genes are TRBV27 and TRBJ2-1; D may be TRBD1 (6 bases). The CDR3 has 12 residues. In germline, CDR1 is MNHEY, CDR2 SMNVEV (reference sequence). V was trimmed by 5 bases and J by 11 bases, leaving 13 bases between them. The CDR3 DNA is TGTGCCAGCAGTCTACTCCAGGGGCAGCAGTTCTTC. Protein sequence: CASSLLQGQQFF.

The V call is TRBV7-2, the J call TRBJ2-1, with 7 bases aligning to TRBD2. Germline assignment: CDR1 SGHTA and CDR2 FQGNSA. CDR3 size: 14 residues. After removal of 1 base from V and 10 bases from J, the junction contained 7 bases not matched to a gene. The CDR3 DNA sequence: TGTGCCAGCAGCTTAGAACTAGCGCTACCGGAGCAGTTCTTC. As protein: CASSLELALPEQFF.

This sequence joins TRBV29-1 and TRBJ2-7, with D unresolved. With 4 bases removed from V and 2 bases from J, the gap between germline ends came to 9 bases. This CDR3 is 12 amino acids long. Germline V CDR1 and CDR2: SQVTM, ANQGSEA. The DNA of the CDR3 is TGCAGCGTTGCTGACTTAACCTACGAGCAGTACTTC. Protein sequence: CSVADLTYEQYF.

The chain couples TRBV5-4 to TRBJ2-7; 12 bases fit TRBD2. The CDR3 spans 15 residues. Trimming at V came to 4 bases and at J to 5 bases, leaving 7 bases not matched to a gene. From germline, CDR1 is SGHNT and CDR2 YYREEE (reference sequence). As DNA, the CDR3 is TGTGCCAGCAGCCCTGGACTAGCGGGACTCAACGAGCAGTACTTC. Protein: CASSPGLAGLNEQYF.

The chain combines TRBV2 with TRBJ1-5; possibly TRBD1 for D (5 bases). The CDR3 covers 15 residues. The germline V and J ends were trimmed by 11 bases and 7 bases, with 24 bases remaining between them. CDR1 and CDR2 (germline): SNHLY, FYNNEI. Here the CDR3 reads CACTSPNGGEQPQHF. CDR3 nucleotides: TGTGCCTGCACTTCCCCGAATGGGGGGGAGCAGCCCCAGCATTTT.

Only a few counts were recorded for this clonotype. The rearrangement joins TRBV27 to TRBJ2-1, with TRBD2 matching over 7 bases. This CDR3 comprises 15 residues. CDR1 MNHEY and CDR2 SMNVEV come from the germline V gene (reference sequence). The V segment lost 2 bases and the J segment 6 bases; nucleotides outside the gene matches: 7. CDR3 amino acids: CASSLNRLATNEQFF. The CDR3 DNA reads TGTGCCAGCAGTTTAAACCGACTAGCTACCAATGAGCAGTTCTTC.

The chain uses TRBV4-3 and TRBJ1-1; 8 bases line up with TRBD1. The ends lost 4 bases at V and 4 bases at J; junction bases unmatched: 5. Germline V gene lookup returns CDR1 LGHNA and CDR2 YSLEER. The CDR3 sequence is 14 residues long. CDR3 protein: CASSPTGDSTEAFF. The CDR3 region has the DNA TGCGCCAGCAGCCCGACAGGGGATAGCACTGAAGCTTTCTTT.

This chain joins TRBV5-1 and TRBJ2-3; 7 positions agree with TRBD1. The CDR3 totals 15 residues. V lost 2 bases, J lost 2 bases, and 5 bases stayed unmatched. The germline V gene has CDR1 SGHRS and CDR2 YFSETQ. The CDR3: CASSLRDRDTDTQYF. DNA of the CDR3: TGCGCCAGCAGCTTAAGGGACAGAGACACAGATACGCAGTATTTT.

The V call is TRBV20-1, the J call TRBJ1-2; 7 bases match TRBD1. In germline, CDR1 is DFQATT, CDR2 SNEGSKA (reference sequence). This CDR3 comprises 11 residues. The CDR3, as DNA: TGCAGCCCATCGACAGGGCCAGGCTACACCTTC. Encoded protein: CSPSTGPGYTF.

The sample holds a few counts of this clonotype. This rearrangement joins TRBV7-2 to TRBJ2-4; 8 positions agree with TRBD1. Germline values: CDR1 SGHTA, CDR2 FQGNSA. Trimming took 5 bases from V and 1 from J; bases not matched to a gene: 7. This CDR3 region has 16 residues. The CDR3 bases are TGTGCCAGCAGCCCCCGGCGACAGGGGGCCAAAAACATTCAGTACTTC. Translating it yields CASSPRRQGAKNIQYF.

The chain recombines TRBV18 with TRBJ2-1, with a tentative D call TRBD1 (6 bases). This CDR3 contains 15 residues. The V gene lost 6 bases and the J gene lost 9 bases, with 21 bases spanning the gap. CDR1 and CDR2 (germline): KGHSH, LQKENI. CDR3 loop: CASSLDSSIGGEQFF. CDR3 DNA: TGTGCCAGCTCGCTGGACAGTTCAATAGGGGGTGAGCAGTTCTTC. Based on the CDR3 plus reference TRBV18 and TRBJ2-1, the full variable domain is NAGVMQNPRHLVRRRGQEARLRCSPMKGHSHVYWYRQLPEEGLKFMVYLQKENIIDESGMPKERFSAEFPKEGPSILRIQQVVRGDSAAYFCASSLDSSIGGEQFFGPGTRLTVL.

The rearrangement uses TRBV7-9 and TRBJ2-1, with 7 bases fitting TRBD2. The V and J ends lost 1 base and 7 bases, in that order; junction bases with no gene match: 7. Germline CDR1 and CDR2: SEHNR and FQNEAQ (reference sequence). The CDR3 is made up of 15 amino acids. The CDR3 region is CASSLERGPLNEQFF. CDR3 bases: TGTGCCAGCAGCTTAGAGCGGGGCCCCTTGAATGAGCAGTTCTTC.

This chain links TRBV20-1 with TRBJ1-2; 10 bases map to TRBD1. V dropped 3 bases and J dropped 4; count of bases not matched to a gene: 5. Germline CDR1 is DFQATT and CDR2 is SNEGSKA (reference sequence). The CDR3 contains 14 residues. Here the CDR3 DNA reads TGCAGTGCTAGCAACCGGACAGGGGGCTATGGCTACACCTTC. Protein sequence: CSASNRTGGYGYTF.

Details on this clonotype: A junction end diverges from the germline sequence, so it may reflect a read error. The CDR3 loop reads CAINEETVAEQFF. CDR3 in DNA: TGTGCCATCAATGAGGAAACAGTGGCTGAGCAGTTCTTC. The V call is TRBV10-3, the J call TRBJ2-1; D remains unclear. Germline V CDR1 and CDR2: ENHRY, SYGVKD. The CDR3 totals 13 residues.

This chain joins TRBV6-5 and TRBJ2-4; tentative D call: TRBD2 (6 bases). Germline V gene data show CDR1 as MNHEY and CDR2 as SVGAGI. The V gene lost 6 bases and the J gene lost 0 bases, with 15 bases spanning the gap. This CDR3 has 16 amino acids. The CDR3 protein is CASSATWGVAKNIQYF. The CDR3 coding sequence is TGTGCCAGCAGCGCGACGTGGGGGGTAGCCAAAAACATTCAGTACTTC.

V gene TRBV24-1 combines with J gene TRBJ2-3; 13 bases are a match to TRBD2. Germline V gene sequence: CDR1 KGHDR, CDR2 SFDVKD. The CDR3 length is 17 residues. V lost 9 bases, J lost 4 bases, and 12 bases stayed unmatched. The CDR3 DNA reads TGTGCCACCGAGGGGGGATCCGGACTAGCGGGAGCAGATACGCAGTATTTT. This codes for CATEGGSGLAGADTQYF.

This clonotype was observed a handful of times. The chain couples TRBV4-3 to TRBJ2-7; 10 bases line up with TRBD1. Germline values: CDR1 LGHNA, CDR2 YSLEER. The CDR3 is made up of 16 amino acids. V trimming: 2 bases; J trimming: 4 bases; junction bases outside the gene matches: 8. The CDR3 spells CASSQSYRDRGYEQYF. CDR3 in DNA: TGCGCCAGCAGCCAATCATACCGGGACAGGGGATACGAGCAGTACTTC.

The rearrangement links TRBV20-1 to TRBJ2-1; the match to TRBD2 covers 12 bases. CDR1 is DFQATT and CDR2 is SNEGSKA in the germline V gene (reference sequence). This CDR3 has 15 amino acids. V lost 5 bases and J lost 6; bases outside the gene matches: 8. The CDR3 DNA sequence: TGCAGTGCTCAGCGAGGACTAGCGGGGTGCAATGAGCAGTTCTTC. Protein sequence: CSAQRGLAGCNEQFF.

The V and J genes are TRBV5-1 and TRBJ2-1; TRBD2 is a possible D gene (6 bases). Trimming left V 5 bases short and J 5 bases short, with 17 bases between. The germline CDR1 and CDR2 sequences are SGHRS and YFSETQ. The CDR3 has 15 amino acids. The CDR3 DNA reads TGCGCCAGCAGGGAGGGACTTTATTTCAACAATGAGCAGTTCTTC. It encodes CASREGLYFNNEQFF.

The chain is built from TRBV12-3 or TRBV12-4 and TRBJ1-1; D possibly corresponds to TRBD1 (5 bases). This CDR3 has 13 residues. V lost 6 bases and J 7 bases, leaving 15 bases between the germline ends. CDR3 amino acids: CASSPPGFSEAFF. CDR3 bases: TGTGCCAGCAGCCCTCCAGGGTTCAGTGAAGCTTTCTTT.

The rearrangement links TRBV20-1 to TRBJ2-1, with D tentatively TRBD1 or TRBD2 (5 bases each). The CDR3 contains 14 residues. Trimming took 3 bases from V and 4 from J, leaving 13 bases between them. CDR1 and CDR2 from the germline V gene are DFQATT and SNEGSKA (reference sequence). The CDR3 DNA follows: TGCAGTGCTAGTCAGGGTGGGGGTTACAATGAGCAGTTCTTC. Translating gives CSASQGGGYNEQFF.